Sequencing of this T cell receptor beta chain was carried out in a study of blood T cell repertoires in COVID-19 (dated by TCRdb to 2018 to 2021). General notes on the study: The collaborator samples originated in the United States, Italy and Spain and spanned the acute and convalescent phases of COVID-19. Deeply sampled blood TCRbeta repertoires from subjects exposed to, actively infected with, or recovered from COVID-19 were included in the dataset. Sample metadata almost always included a de-identified subject ID, COVID-19 status, age in years and sex. HLA class I and class II types, where available, came from metadata supplied by the sample provider rather than from assay-based typing. The material from the prospective study consisted of cDNA or gDNA derived from T cells, B-cell-depleted T cells, or PBMCs. The repertoires were released in a freely available public database intended as a resource for research on the immune response to SARS-CoV-2. Samples were obtained from the ongoing ImmuneRACE study (first 160 participants) and from 1,200 or so subjects provided by 6 global collaborators. The paper as a whole reports these results and caveats: Clinical and demographic metadata were provided uncurated, with the amount varying by source and participant.

TCRbeta CDR3 regions were amplified from genomic DNA by means of the immunoSEQ Assay, a bias-controlled multiplex PCR. As for how the authors treated the data: Within the assay, amplification of reference gene primers was used to estimate how many nucleated cells each sample contained. To quantify the absolute abundance of each unique TCRbeta CDR3 rearrangement, sequence reads were collapsed and filtered. For each sample, productive Simpson clonality was calculated by taking the square root of Simpson's diversity index across productive rearrangements. The source is immuneACCESS, and TCRdb retained only in-frame sequences with V and J called. Part of the clones is not carried over; for the studies checked, unresolved V genes explain less than half of this, and the remainder is unexplained. V and J calls and clone size follow that table, whereas D and trimming were derived from the DNA. Counted in this sample were about 200,000 clones; 80% to 90% of them appeared once. Jointly, the top ten make up 0.72% of the sample.

The collaborating institutions used their own protocols to collect whole blood in K2EDTA tubes. For TCRbeta analysis, collaborators shipped samples as frozen whole blood, isolated PBMCs, or DNA extracted from either of those sample types. The germline V gene (reference sequence) provides CDR1 MNHEY and CDR2 SMNVEV. Spanning cysteine to phenylalanine, the CDR3 consists of 15 amino acids. CDR3 DNA is the only sequence kept; it has 45 bases, read in frame from the first base. Trimming removed 3 bases from V and 4 bases from J; the gene matches leave 7 bases unexplained. About this clone itself: The clone's antigen remains unknown. No base qualities exist here, and no much larger clone lies one base off it.

The clonotype comes from a man aged 35 to 55 with acute or convalescent COVID-19. Sequencing was done on a sample of peripheral blood. The rearrangement combines TRBV27 with TRBJ2-3; 7 of the junction bases match TRBD2. The DNA reads TGTGCCAGCAGTTTGAGGGCGGGAGACGCAGATACGCAGTATTTT. Translated, it reads CASSLRAGDADTQYF.